This TCR beta chain was observed in a study of response to subunit inactivated influenza vaccine. CDR3 length: 11 residues. Trimming cost V 3 bases and J 9 bases, with 8 bases left between them. TCRdb re-called the RT-PCR reads with MiXCR, one entry per CDR3 protein. The table records more than 450,000 distinct CDR3 sequences, approximately 7.7% of them present only once. This TCR was sampled from a man between 50 and 70 years old who received an inactivated influenza vaccine. Sample: PBMCs from blood, taken less than 30 months after vaccination. This chain uses TRBV12-3 or TRBV12-4 with TRBJ1-2, with D hard to call. The CDR3 is CASSLSHSYTF. The CDR3 DNA reads as TGTGCCAGCAGTTTGTCCCATAGCTACACCTTC.